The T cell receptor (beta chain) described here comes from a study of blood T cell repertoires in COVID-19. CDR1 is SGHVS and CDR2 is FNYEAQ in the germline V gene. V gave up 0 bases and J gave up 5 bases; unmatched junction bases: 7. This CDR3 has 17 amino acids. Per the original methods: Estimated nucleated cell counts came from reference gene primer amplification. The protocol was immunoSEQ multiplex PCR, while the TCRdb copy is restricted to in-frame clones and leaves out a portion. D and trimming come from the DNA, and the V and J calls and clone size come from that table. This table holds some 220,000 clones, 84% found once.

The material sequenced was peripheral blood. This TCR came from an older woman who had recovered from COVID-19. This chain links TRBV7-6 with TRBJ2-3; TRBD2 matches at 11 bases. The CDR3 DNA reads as TGTGCCAGCAGCTTAGCGTTAGCGGGGGGGCCGGGAGATACGCAGTATTTT. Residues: CASSLALAGGPGDTQYF. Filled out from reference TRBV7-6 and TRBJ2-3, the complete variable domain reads GAGVSQSPRYKVTKRGQDVALRCDPISGHVSLYWYRQALGQGPEFLTYFNYEAQQDKSGLPNDRFSAERPEGSISTLTIQRTEQRDSAMYRCASSLALAGGPGDTQYFGPGTRLTVL.